Below, 24 T cell receptor beta chains from the same sample are listed, as sequenced in a study of identical twins. One entry per CDR3 protein results from TCRdb running MiXCR on the 5' RACE reads. The data show under 900,000 distinct CDR3 sequences, with roughly an eighth seen just once and around 1.6% held by the top ten. The sample was also linked to a second study, of yellow fever vaccine responses in identical twins.

The source material was PBMCs. The receptors stem from a woman younger than 35 in good health.

This clonotype was recorded a few times. The chain joins TRBV20-1 to TRBJ1-1; possible D gene TRBD1, 5 bases. CDR1 and CDR2 from the germline V gene are DFQATT and SNEGSKA (reference sequence). This CDR3 contains 13 residues. Between the trimmed V and J ends, which lost 3 bases and 7 bases, there was a span of 15 bases. CDR3 in DNA: TGCAGTGCTAGTGAGTCGGGACCACTTGAAGCTTTCTTT. Translation: CSASESGPLEAFF.

This clonotype was observed a few times. The chain is built from TRBV5-5 and TRBJ1-1; 10 bases are a match to TRBD1. V was pared by 1 base and J by 3 bases, with 3 bases of the junction left unmatched. Per germline, CDR1 SGHKS and CDR2 YYEKEE (reference sequence). The length of the CDR3 is 15 residues. CDR3 sequence (DNA): TGTGCCAGCAGCTTGCGCGGGACAGGGGACACTGAAGCTTTCTTT. As protein: CASSLRGTGDTEAFF. The variable domain in full, completed from reference TRBV5-5 and TRBJ1-1, reads DAGVTQSPTHLIKTRGQQVTLRCSPISGHKSVSWYQQVLGQGPQFIFQYYEKEERGRGNFPDRFSARQFPNYSSELNVNALLLGDSALYLCASSLRGTGDTEAFFGQGTRLTVV.

V usage is TRBV6-5 and J usage is TRBJ2-5; 8 bases agree with TRBD1. Germline V lookup: CDR1 MNHEY, CDR2 SVGAGI. The junction had 3 bases not matched to a gene; V was cut back by 4 bases and J by 5 bases. The length of the CDR3 is 13 residues. The CDR3 here is CASSFRTGETQYF. The CDR3 bases are TGTGCCAGCAGTTTCAGGACAGGGGAGACCCAGTACTTC.

In this sample, this clonotype is medium-sized. This chain joins TRBV9 and TRBJ2-1, with 9 positions matching TRBD2. CDR3 length equals 16 residues. The V and J ends lost 0 bases and 4 bases, in that order; junction bases with no gene match: 5. Germline CDR1 is SGDLS and CDR2 is YYNGEE. This CDR3 reads CASSVDSGSWYNEQFF. DNA for the CDR3: TGTGCCAGCAGCGTAGATAGCGGGAGTTGGTACAATGAGCAGTTCTTC. Full variable domain (missing parts from reference TRBV9 and TRBJ2-1): DSGVTQTPKHLITATGQRVTLRCSPRSGDLSVYWYQQSLDQGLQFLIQYYNGEERAKGNILERFSAQQFPDLHSELNLSSLELGDSALYFCASSVDSGSWYNEQFFGPGTRLTVL.

The J gene is TRBJ2-3, the V gene TRBV10-3; the match to TRBD1 covers 9 bases. Losses at the gene ends were 4 bases for V and 3 bases for J; bases not matched to a gene: 2. The germline CDR1 and CDR2 sequences are ENHRY and SYGVKD. This CDR3 contains 14 residues. The CDR3 DNA is TGTGCCATCAGTGCGACAGGGGGGACAGATACGCAGTATTTT. Translating gives CAISATGGTDTQYF.

This clonotype was seen more than once but under ten times. V and J are TRBV3-1 and TRBJ2-3; the match to TRBD2 covers 10 bases. The germline V gene encodes CDR1 LGHDT and CDR2 YNNKEL (reference sequence). V trimming: 0 bases; J trimming: 4 bases; junction bases outside the gene matches: 7. This CDR3 is built from 17 residues. The CDR3, as DNA: TGTGCCAGCAGCCAAGATATCCTAGCGGGAGTGGCAGATACGCAGTATTTT. Its translation: CASSQDILAGVADTQYF.

The gene calls are TRBV5-1 and TRBJ2-5; 11 bases map to TRBD2. The germline CDR1 and CDR2 sequences are SGHRS and YFSETQ. V dropped 7 bases and J dropped 4; count of bases not matched to a gene: 9. This CDR3 has 15 residues. CDR3 amino acids: CASSISLAGGETQYF. In nucleotides, the CDR3 is TGCGCCAGCTCAATTTCGCTAGCGGGGGGAGAGACCCAGTACTTC. The full variable domain, in which reference TRBV5-1 and TRBJ2-5 provide the parts outside the CDR3, is KAGVTQTPRYLIKTRGQQVTLSCSPISGHRSVSWYQQTPGQGLQFLFEYFSETQRNKGNFPGRFSGRQFSNSRSEMNVSTLELGDSALYLCASSISLAGGETQYFGPGTRLLVL.

This clonotype was seen at least ten times. J is TRBJ2-1 and V is TRBV6-1; 14 bases are a match to TRBD2. Per the germline V gene, CDR1 is MNHNS and CDR2 is SASEGT. The CDR3 is made up of 16 amino acids. J was trimmed by 9 bases and V by 5 bases; bases with no gene match: 9. The CDR3 spells CASSTLGLAGVGEQFF. As DNA, the CDR3 is TGTGCCAGCAGTACCTTGGGACTAGCGGGGGTTGGTGAGCAGTTCTTC.

This rearrangement joins TRBV27 to TRBJ1-5; 7 bases agree with TRBD1. V was pared by 6 bases and J by 3 bases, with 5 bases of the junction left unmatched. Germline V lookup: CDR1 MNHEY, CDR2 SMNVEV (reference sequence). This CDR3 is built from 14 residues. CDR3 coding DNA: TGTGCCAGCAGCATTGACAGGGCCAATCAGCCCCAGCATTTT. Translated: CASSIDRANQPQHF.

This chain uses TRBV4-1 with TRBJ2-7; a weak D match, TRBD2 (5 bases). CDR3 size: 16 residues. V gave up 0 bases and J gave up 3 bases, with 15 bases separating them. CDR1 is MGHRA and CDR2 is YSYEKL in the germline V gene. The CDR3 DNA reads as TGCGCCAGCAGCCAAGACCTCCGGGAACCTCGCTACGAGCAGTACGTC. The encoded protein is CASSQDLREPRYEQYV.

This clonotype was seen a few times. J is TRBJ2-7 and V is TRBV28; TRBD2 is a possible D gene (5 bases). This CDR3 is 14 amino acids long. V lost 7 bases and J lost 8, with 21 bases in between. The germline V gene has CDR1 MDHEN and CDR2 SYDVKM. The CDR3 DNA follows: TGTGCCAGCATTCCCTGGATAGAAAGCGGCAAGCAGTACTTC. Amino acids: CASIPWIESGKQYF.

The chain recombines TRBV9 with TRBJ2-2; possible D gene TRBD2, 5 bases. This CDR3 spans 17 amino acids. Germline CDR1 is SGDLS and CDR2 is YYNGEE. Trimming took off 3 bases at V and 0 bases at J, with 15 bases between the two ends. CDR3 bases: TGTGCCAGCAGCGCCCCAGCGGCGTTCGCGAACACCGGGGAGCTGTTTTTT. Translated: CASSAPAAFANTGELFF.

This clonotype was picked up a small number of times. The chain uses TRBV24-1 and TRBJ1-5, with 8 positions matching TRBD1. The trim removed 4 bases at V and 2 bases at J, leaving 3 bases unmatched. Germline V CDR1 and CDR2: KGHDR, SFDVKD. The CDR3 is 15 amino acids. CDR3 residues: CATSETGVRNQPQHF. In DNA, the CDR3 is TGTGCCACCAGTGAGACAGGGGTACGCAATCAGCCCCAGCATTTT.

The chain employs TRBV6-2 or TRBV6-3 and TRBJ2-1; 9 bases align to TRBD2. The CDR3 is made up of 17 amino acids. Germline CDR1 MNHEY, CDR2 SVGEGT. The trim removed 0 bases at V and 5 bases at J, leaving 8 bases unmatched. CDR3 protein: CASSYSVTSGHNNEQFF. In DNA, the CDR3 is TGTGCCAGCAGTTACTCGGTCACTAGCGGGCATAACAATGAGCAGTTCTTC.

The genes are TRBV21-1 and TRBJ2-7. TRBV21-1 is a known pseudogene. CDR3 length: 14 residues. The chain's CDR3 is CASSKGFVVYEQYV. The CDR3 region has the DNA TGTGCCAGCAGCAAAGGCTTTGTTGTCTACGAGCAGTACGTC.

In this sample, this clonotype turned up a few times. The chain uses TRBV5-1 and TRBJ2-1; 11 nucleotides agree with TRBD2. The CDR3 sequence is 16 residues long. J gave up 4 bases and V 4 bases, and 7 bases lay outside the gene matches. CDR1 and CDR2 (germline): SGHRS, YFSETQ. The CDR3 protein is CASSMKTSGTYNEQFF. The CDR3 coding sequence is TGCGCCAGCAGCATGAAGACTAGCGGGACTTACAATGAGCAGTTCTTC.

J is TRBJ1-1 and V is TRBV12-3 or TRBV12-4, with D maybe TRBD1 (5 bases). Trimming shortened V by 6 bases and J by 8 bases, and 19 bases separated the two germline ends. The CDR3 consists of 14 residues. Written as DNA, the CDR3 is TGTGCCAGCAGCCCCTCTAGACAGACTCCGGAAGCTTTCTTT. It translates to CASSPSRQTPEAFF.

This clonotype was found a few times. The chain joins TRBV20-1 to TRBJ2-5, with 12 nucleotides matching TRBD2. The trim removed 6 bases at V and 4 bases at J, leaving 12 bases unmatched. The V gene's germline CDR1 is DFQATT and CDR2 SNEGSKA (reference sequence). This CDR3 is 16 amino acids long. As DNA, the CDR3 is TGCAGTGCCAGCACCGGACTAGCGGGGATGGGAGAGACCCAGTACTTC. Translation gives CSASTGLAGMGETQYF.

There are many counts of this clonotype. The chain couples TRBV6-5 to TRBJ2-7, with no clear D. CDR1 MNHEY and CDR2 SVGAGI come from the germline V gene. The germline V and J ends were trimmed by 0 bases and 7 bases, with 16 bases remaining between them. The CDR3 covers 15 residues. Here the CDR3 reads CASSYSFPGSWEQYF. The CDR3 DNA sequence: TGTGCCAGCAGTTACTCGTTTCCCGGGTCTTGGGAGCAGTACTTC.

In this sample, this clonotype turned up a few times. This chain uses TRBV7-8 with TRBJ1-5; D remains unclear. V dropped 0 bases and J dropped 6 bases, with 9 bases sitting between them. Germline CDR1 reads SGHVS; CDR2 reads FQNEAQ. The CDR3 sequence is 14 residues long. CDR3 loop: CASSLARFSQPQHF. The CDR3 nucleotides are TGTGCCAGCAGCTTAGCCCGTTTTTCTCAGCCCCAGCATTTT.

This clonotype has ten or more counts. The junction departs from germline at one end; a sequencing error may be responsible. This rearrangement joins TRBV7-2 to TRBJ2-1; a possible D gene is TRBD1 (5 bases). CDR3 size: 15 residues. CDR1 SGHTA and CDR2 FQGNSA come from the germline V gene. CDR3 amino acids: CASSIAGPGSHEQFF. The CDR3 nucleotides are TGTGCCAGCAGCATAGCCGGGCCAGGGTCCCATGAGCAGTTCTTC. Full variable domain (outside the CDR3, taken from reference TRBV7-2 and TRBJ2-1): GAGVSQSPSNKVTEKGKDVELRCDPISGHTALYWYRQSLGQGLEFLIYFQGNSAPDKSGLPSDRFSAERTGGSVSTLTIQRTQQEDSAVYLCASSIAGPGSHEQFFGPGTRLTVL.

The V call is TRBV15, the J call TRBJ2-3; D remains ambiguous. CDR3 size: 16 residues. With 1 base removed from V and 2 bases from J, the gap between germline ends came to 13 bases. Germline assignment: CDR1 LNHNV and CDR2 YYDKDF (reference sequence). The CDR3 DNA reads TGTGCCACCAGCAGAGTTTTTGGAATCCTCACAGATACGCAGTATTTT. It encodes CATSRVFGILTDTQYF.

This clonotype was seen only a few times. This sequence joins TRBV4-1 and TRBJ2-2; tentatively, D is TRBD1 (5 bases). The CDR3 totals 16 residues. Looked up from germline, CDR1 is MGHRA and CDR2 is YSYEKL. The germline V and J ends were trimmed by 0 bases and 4 bases, with 12 bases remaining between them. The CDR3 bases are TGCGCCAGCAGCCAAGAAGGGGCAACCTTCACCGGGGAGCTGTTTTTT. Its protein is CASSQEGATFTGELFF.

The chain has TRBV29-1 and TRBJ2-2; TRBD1 or TRBD2 may be the D gene (5 bases each). Germline V lookup: CDR1 SQVTM, CDR2 ANQGSEA. CDR3 length equals 14 residues. The V end lost 7 bases, the J end lost 2 bases, and 14 bases lay between the germline ends. This chain's CDR3 is CSAARGANTGELFF. The CDR3 DNA reads TGCAGCGCCGCCCGAGGGGCTAACACCGGGGAGCTGTTTTTT.